These 4 T cell receptor beta chains came from one sample sequenced in a study of CD8 T cells in ankylosing spondylitis. One entry per CDR3 protein results from TCRdb running MiXCR on the 5' RACE reads. The sample has 200,000 to 250,000 distinct CDR3 sequences, more than 25% seen once. Sequencing used blood, either unsorted or a sorted T cell fraction (not recorded which). Receptor source: a male donor with ankylosing spondylitis or in good health (not recorded which).

This rearrangement joins TRBV4-3 to TRBJ2-1; 14 bases match TRBD2. CDR3 length equals 18 residues. V was clipped by 0 bases and J by 5 bases; unmatched bases: 6. The V gene's germline CDR1 is LGHNA and CDR2 YSLEER. The CDR3 spells CASSQDLGTSGRNNEQFF. CDR3 nucleotide sequence: TGCGCCAGCAGCCAAGATCTCGGGACTAGCGGGAGAAACAATGAGCAGTTCTTC.

This clonotype has more than one count but fewer than ten. The rearrangement joins TRBV12-3 or TRBV12-4 to TRBJ2-2; possible D gene TRBD2, 5 bases. The CDR3 has 15 amino acids. Deletions cut 3 bases from V and 7 bases from J, with 15 bases between. Written as DNA, the CDR3 is TGTGCCAGCAGTTTGGCCAGCGGCCTCCTCGGGGAGCTGTTTTTT. Translation gives CASSLASGLLGELFF.

The rearrangement links TRBV20-1 to TRBJ2-7, with unresolved D. V lost 0 bases and J lost 0, with 9 bases in between. CDR3 size: 14 residues. Germline assignment: CDR1 DFQATT and CDR2 SNEGSKA (reference sequence). The CDR3 DNA sequence: TGCAGTGCTAGAGACGCACGGTTCTCCTACGAGCAGTACTTC. It is translated as CSARDARFSYEQYF.

This clonotype counts as medium-sized (0.01 to 0.1%). This rearrangement joins TRBV7-2 to TRBJ2-3; D ambiguous. CDR1 SGHTA and CDR2 FQGNSA come from the germline V gene. Trimming cost V 3 bases and J 0 bases, with 10 bases left between them. The CDR3 is made up of 15 amino acids. This CDR3 reads CASSLGLGSTDTQYF. CDR3 coding DNA: TGTGCCAGCAGCTTGGGATTAGGGAGCACAGATACGCAGTATTTT. The whole variable domain, filled in from reference TRBV7-2 and TRBJ2-3, reads GAGVSQSPSNKVTEKGKDVELRCDPISGHTALYWYRQSLGQGLEFLIYFQGNSAPDKSGLPSDRFSAERTGGSVSTLTIQRTQQEDSAVYLCASSLGLGSTDTQYFGPGTRLTVL.